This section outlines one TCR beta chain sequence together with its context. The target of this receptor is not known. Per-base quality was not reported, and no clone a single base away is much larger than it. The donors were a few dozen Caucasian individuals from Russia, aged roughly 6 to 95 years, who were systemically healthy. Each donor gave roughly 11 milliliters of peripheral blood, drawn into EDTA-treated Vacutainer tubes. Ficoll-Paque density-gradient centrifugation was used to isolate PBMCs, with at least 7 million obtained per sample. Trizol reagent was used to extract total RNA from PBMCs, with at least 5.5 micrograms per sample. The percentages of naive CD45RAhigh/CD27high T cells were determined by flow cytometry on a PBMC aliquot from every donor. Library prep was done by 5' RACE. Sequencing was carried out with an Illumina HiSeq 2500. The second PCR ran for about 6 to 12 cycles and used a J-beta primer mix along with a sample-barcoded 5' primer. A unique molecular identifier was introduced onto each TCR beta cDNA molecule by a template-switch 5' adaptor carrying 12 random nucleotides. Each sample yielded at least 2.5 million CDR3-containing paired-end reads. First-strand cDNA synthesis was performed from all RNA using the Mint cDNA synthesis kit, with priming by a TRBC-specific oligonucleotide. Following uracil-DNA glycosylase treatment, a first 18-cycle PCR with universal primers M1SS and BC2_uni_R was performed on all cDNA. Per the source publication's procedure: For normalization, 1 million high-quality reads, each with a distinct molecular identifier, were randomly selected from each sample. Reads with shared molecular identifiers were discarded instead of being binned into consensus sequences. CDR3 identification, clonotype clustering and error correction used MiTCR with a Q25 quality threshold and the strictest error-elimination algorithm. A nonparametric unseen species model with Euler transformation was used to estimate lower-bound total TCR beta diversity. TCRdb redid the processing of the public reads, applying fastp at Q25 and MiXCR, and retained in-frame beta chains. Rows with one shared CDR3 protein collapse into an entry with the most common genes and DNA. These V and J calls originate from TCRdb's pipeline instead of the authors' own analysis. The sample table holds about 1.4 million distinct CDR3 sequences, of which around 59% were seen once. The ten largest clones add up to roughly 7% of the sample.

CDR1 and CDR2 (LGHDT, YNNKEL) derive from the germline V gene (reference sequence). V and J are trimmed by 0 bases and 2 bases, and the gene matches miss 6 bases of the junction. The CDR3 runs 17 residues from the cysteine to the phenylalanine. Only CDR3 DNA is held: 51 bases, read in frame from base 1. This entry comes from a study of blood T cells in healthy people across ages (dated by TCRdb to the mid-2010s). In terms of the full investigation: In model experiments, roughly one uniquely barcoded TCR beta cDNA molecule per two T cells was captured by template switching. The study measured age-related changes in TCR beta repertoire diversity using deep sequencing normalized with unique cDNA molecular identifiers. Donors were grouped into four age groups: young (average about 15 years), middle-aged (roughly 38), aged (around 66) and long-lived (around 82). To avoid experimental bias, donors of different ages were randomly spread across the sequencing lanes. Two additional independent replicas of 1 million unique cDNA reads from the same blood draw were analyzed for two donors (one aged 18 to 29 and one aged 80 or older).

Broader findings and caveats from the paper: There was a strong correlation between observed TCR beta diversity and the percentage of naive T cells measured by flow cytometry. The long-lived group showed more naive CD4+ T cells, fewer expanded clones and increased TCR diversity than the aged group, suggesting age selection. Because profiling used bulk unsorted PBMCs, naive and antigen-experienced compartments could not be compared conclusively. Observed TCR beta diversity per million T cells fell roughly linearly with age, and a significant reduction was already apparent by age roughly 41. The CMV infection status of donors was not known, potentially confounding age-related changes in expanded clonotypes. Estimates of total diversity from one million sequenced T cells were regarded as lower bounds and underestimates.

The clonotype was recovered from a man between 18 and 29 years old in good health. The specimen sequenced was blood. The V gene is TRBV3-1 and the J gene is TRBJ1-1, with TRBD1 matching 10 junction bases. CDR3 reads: CASSQEGTGAFNTEAFF. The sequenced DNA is TGTGCCAGCAGCCAAGAGGGGACAGGGGCATTCAACACTGAAGCTTTCTTT.